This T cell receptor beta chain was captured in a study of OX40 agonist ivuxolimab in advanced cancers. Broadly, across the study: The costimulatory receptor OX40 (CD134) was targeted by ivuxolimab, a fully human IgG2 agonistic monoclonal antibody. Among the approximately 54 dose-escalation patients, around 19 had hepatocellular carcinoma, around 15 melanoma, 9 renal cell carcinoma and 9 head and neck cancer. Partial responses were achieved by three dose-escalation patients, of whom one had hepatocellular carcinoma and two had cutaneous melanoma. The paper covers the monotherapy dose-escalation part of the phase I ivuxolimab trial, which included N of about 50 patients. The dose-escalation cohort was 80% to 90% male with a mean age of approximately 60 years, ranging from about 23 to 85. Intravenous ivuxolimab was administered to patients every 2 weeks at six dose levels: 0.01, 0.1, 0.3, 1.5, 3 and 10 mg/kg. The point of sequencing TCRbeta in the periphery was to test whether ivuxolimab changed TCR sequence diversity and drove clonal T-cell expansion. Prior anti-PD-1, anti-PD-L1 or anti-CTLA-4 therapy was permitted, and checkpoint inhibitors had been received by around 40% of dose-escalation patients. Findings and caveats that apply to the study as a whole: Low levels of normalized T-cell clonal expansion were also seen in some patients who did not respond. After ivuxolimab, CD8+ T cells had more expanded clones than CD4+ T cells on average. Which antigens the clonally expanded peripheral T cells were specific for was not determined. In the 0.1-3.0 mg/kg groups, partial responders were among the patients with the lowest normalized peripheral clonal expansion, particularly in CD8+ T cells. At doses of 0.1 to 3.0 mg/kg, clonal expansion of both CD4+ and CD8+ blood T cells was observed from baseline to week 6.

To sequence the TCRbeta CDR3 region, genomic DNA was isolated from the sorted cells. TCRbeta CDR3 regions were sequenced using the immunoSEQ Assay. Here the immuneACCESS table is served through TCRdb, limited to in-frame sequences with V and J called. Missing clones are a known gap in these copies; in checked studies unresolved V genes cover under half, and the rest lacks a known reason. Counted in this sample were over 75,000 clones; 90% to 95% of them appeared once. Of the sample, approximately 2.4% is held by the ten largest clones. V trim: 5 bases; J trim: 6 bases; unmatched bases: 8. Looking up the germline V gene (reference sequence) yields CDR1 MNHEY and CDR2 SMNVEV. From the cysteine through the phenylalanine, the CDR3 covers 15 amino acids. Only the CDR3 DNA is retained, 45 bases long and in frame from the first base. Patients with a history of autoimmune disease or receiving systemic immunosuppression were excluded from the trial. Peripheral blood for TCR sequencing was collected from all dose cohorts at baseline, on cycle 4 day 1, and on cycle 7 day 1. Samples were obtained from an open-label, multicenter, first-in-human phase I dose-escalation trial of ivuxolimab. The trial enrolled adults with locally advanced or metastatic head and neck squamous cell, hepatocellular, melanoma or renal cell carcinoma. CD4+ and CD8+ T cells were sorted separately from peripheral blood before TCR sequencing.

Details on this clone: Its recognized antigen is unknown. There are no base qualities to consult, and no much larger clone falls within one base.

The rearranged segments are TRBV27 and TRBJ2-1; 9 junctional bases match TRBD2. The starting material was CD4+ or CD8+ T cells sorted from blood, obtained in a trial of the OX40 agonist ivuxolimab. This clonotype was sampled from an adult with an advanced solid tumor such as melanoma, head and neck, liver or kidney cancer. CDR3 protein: CASSPSLAGSNEQFF. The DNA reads TGTGCCAGCAGTCCAAGTCTAGCGGGAAGCAATGAGCAGTTCTTC.